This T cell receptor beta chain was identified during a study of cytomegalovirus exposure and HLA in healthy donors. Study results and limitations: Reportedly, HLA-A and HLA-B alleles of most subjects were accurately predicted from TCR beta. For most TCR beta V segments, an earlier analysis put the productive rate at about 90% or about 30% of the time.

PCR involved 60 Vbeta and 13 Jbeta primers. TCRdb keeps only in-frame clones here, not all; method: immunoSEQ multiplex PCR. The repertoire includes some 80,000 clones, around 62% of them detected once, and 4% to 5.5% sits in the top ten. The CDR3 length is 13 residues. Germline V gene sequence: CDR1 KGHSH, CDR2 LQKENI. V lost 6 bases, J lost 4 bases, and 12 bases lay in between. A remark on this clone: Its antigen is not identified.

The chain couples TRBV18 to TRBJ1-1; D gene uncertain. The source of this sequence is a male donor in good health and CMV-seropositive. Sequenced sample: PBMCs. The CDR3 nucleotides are TGTGCCAGCTCCCAGAGCGGAGGCACTGAAGCTTTCTTT. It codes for CASSQSGGTEAFF.